This TCR beta chain was sequenced in a study of CD8 T cell repertoires and HIV-1 epitope variants (dated by TCRdb to the early 2020s). Study-level background: T cells were stimulated in separate culture wells with each of twenty-five peptides representing autologous and known Gag and Nef epitope variants. A CMV, EBV and flu peptide pool, the Ebola AY9 epitope as negative control, and a no-peptide well were included as control conditions. Three Gag epitope families and Nef HW9 and YT9 were included among the tested epitopes. T cells were enriched using the EasySep Human T Cell Enrichment Kit and were co-cultured with equal numbers of autologous T cell-negative cells serving as antigen-presenting cells. Cultures ran for around 10 days in IMDM with gentamicin, with half-media changes on days 3 and 7 adding IL-2, IL-7 and IL-15. A 1M T cell aliquot was kept as an uncultured baseline condition, separate from the roughly 90 T cell cultures. A total of approximately 77 T cell cultures were run, with each culture condition performed in triplicate except for one peptide, which was performed in duplicate. The paper as a whole reports these results and caveats: The assay could identify only TCR beta chains and pointed to proliferation in response to antigen, not to T cell function or cytokine profile. Several clonotypes recognized the Nef KF9 family and one clonotype recognized the HW9 family, while no responses were seen to the TAALDMSHF plasma variant. The study identified about 9 antigen-specific TCR beta clonotypes, roughly 6 of which appeared to be cross-reactive for autologous or known escape epitope variants.

Concerning this clone: The antigen it binds to is not known. Base qualities are not recorded, but no much larger clone differs from it by a single base.

V is trimmed back by 7 bases and J by 6 bases, and the junction contains 6 bases that no gene match accounts for. The cysteine opens and the phenylalanine closes a CDR3 of 14 amino acids. Only the CDR3 region is kept as DNA, spanning 42 bases read in frame from base 1. Via the germline V gene (reference sequence), CDR1 is SEHNR and CDR2 FQNEAQ. The EasySep Human CD8+ T Cell Enrichment Kit was used on day 10 to isolate CD8+ T cells from every culture. The immunoSEQ platform was used to sequence TCR beta CDR3 regions at survey depth. The QIAamp DNA micro kit was used to extract genomic DNA from every cultured and uncultured CD8+ T cell population. As for the original processing: Samples with fewer than 5,000 productive reads were excluded, resulting in the removal of about 7% of the roughly 75 HIV peptide-stimulated cultures. Sequences were trimmed to CDR3 by a MANAFEST web app, and nonproductive sequences, CDR3s under 5 amino acids, and sequences not starting with C or ending with F/W were removed. Antigen-specific clonotypes had to expand in at least 2 of 3 replicates versus no-peptide control at FDR 0.01, only within one epitope family. Specific clonotypes also needed at least fivefold higher frequency than in wells stimulated with peptides from other epitope families. TCRdb limited this immuneACCESS table to in-frame rearrangements with V and J called. A share of clones is missing; checked studies link under half to unresolved V genes, and the rest is unexplained. V and J calls and clone size are those listed in that table; D and trimming were worked out from the DNA. A total of several thousand clones appear in this sample, roughly two thirds of them only once. The ten largest clonotypes hold around two fifths of the sample.

The chain is encoded by TRBV7-9 joined to TRBJ2-1; 10 central bases correspond to TRBD2. Sequencing was performed on cultured CD8+ T cells derived from PBMCs. The clonotype was recovered from a male donor with HIV. The CDR3 corresponds to CASTSGTSANEQFF. The nucleotides are TGTGCCAGCACCTCGGGGACTAGCGCCAATGAGCAGTTCTTC.